The rows below give T cell receptor beta chains drawn from one sample of a study of PD-1 blockade in classical Hodgkin lymphoma. Measured with immunoSEQ multiplex PCR; TCRdb has only the in-frame clones, and not every one. The sample consists of approximately 4,500 clones, about three quarters of them appearing once. The sample consisted of CD8+ T cells from blood, taken at baseline. The source is a human donor with classical Hodgkin lymphoma. Both conserved end residues are part of each CDR3. The order of the fields is clone size, V gene, J gene, D gene, CDR3 protein, CDR3 DNA. A D gene is named only where the DNA matches it firmly. Part of the rows lack a size; the others show once, few, many or a class for expanded clones.

>.|TRBV9|TRBJ2-2|.
CASNGNTGELFF
TGTGCCAGCAACGGGAACACCGGGGAGCTGTTTTTT
>.|TRBV19|TRBJ2-7|TRBD1
CASHPTGQGVTYEQYF
TGTGCCAGCCACCCAACAGGACAGGGAGTAACCTACGAGCAGTACTTC
>.|TRBV5-1|TRBJ1-2|.
CASSLGGVGYTF
TGCGCCAGCAGCTTGGGGGGCGTTGGCTACACCTTC
>.|TRBV11-2|TRBJ2-3|.
CASSLVSARGTQYF
TGTGCCAGCAGCTTAGTGTCTGCACGTGGTACGCAGTATTTT
>once|TRBV7-2|TRBJ1-5|.
CASKWRGDNNQPQHF
TGTGCCAGCAAGTGGCGCGGGGATAACAATCAGCCCCAGCATTTT
>.|TRBV18|TRBJ1-1|.
CASSPQNTEAFF
TGTGCCAGCTCACCCCAGAACACTGAAGCTTTCTTT
>.|TRBV2|TRBJ2-1|.
CASSAQGGRDEQFF
TGTGCCAGCAGTGCCCAGGGGGGGAGGGATGAGCAGTTCTTC
>.|TRBV9|TRBJ2-1|TRBD2
CASSVQREVVNEQFF
TGTGCCAGCAGCGTACAGCGGGAGGTAGTCAATGAGCAGTTCTTC
>.|TRBV4-2|TRBJ2-3|.
CASSQEIVPDRGRGDTQYF
TGTGCCAGCAGCCAAGAGATAGTGCCGGACAGAGGACGGGGTGATACGCAGTATTTT